These T cell receptor beta chains were read from a single sample in a study of cytomegalovirus exposure and HLA in healthy donors. TCRdb's copy holds only in-frame clones and misses some; the assay was immunoSEQ multiplex PCR. The sample has 150,000 to 200,000 clones, around 85% seen once. Sequenced: PBMCs. The receptors stem from a man younger than 35 in good health and CMV-seronegative. The CDR3 runs from the conserved cysteine through the conserved F or W. The order of the fields is J gene, clone size, V gene, CDR3 length, D gene, CDR3 protein, CDR3 DNA. A D gene is named only where the DNA matches it firmly. Size is stated for part of the rows, as once, few or many counts, or as a class when the clone is expanded.

>TRBJ1-2|.|TRBV29-1|12|TRBD1
CSAGDRARIYTF
TGCAGCGCAGGGGACAGGGCCCGAATTTACACCTTC
>TRBJ2-7|.|TRBV7-8|18|TRBD1
CASSLRLPGQGLSYEQYF
TGTGCCAGCAGCCTACGTTTACCGGGACAGGGGTTATCCTACGAGCAGTACTTC
>TRBJ1-6|.|TRBV11-2|14|.
CASSGQPYNSPLHF
TGTGCCAGCAGTGGACAGCCTTATAATTCACCCCTCCACTTT
>TRBJ1-5|.|TRBV4-1|16|.
CASSHRRGLQGQPQHF
TGCGCCAGCAGTCATAGAAGGGGTCTTCAAGGCCAGCCCCAGCATTTT
>TRBJ2-3|once|TRBV6-6|16|.
CASSPQRQDQGDTQYF
TGTGCCAGCAGTCCACAGCGACAGGACCAAGGAGATACGCAGTATTTT
>TRBJ2-7|.|TRBV5-1|15|TRBD2
CASSLERGEIYEQYF
TGCGCCAGCAGCTTGGAGCGGGGGGAAATCTACGAGCAGTACTTC
>TRBJ2-5|.|TRBV4-2|18|TRBD2
CASSQFSTGGAQRETQYF
TGTGCCAGCAGCCAATTCTCAACGGGGGGGGCCCAGAGAGAGACCCAGTACTTC
>TRBJ2-3|few|TRBV18|16|TRBD2
CASSPGLAGGTDTQYF
TGTGCCAGCTCCCCGGGACTAGCGGGAGGCACAGATACGCAGTATTTT
>TRBJ2-2|.|TRBV2|13|TRBD1
CASRTGGSGELFF
TGTGCCAGCAGAACAGGGGGCTCCGGGGAGCTGTTTTTT
>TRBJ1-3|.|TRBV11-2|15|TRBD1
CASSSLQGSGNTIYF
TGTGCCAGCAGCTCACTACAGGGGAGTGGAAACACCATATATTTT
>TRBJ2-7|.|TRBV13|14|TRBD2
CASSQEGLVYEQYF
TGTGCCAGCAGCCAGGAGGGACTAGTCTACGAGCAGTACTTC
>TRBJ2-3|once|TRBV10-3|14|.
CAINEVAGTDTQYF
TGTGCCATCAATGAGGTGGCAGGCACAGATACGCAGTATTTT
>TRBJ2-1|.|TRBV2|11|.
CASRWGGLPVF
TGTGCCAGCAGGTGGGGGGGCCTGCCCGTCTTC
>TRBJ2-7|.|TRBV12-5|13|.
CASGPGLNYEQYF
TGTGCTAGTGGTCCGGGACTGAACTACGAGCAGTACTTC
>TRBJ2-7|.|TRBV7-2|15|TRBD1
CASSSGQGSSYEQYF
TGTGCCAGCAGCTCGGGACAGGGAAGCTCCTACGAGCAGTACTTC
>TRBJ2-5|.|TRBV25-1|13|.
CASEGPEVSTQYF
TGTGCCAGCGAAGGGCCGGAGGTATCGACCCAGTACTTC
>TRBJ1-1|.|TRBV2|14|TRBD1
CASSPGQGYTEAFF
TGTGCCAGCAGTCCGGGACAGGGTTACACTGAAGCTTTCTTT
>TRBJ2-1|.|TRBV4-2|12|TRBD1
CASSQEDRGQFF
TGTGCCAGCAGCCAAGAAGACAGGGGGCAGTTCTTC
>TRBJ2-7|.|TRBV6-1|15|TRBD2
CASTKSGGEGYEQYF
TGTGCCAGCACCAAAAGCGGAGGGGAGGGCTACGAGCAGTACTTC
>TRBJ1-5|.|TRBV29-1|16|.
CSVAYVSDNSNQPQHF
TGCAGCGTTGCCTACGTCTCCGACAATAGCAATCAGCCCCAGCATTTT
>TRBJ2-2|.|TRBV19|14|.
CASRTGVNTGELFF
TGTGCCAGTAGGACAGGAGTAAACACCGGGGAGCTGTTTTTT
>TRBJ1-5|.|TRBV21-1|16|.
CASSKEPGEGNQPQHF
TGTGCCAGCAGCAAAGAACCAGGGGAAGGCAATCAGCCCCAGCATTTT
>TRBJ1-2|.|TRBV25-1|14|.
CASSESDSIYGYTF
TGTGCCAGCAGTGAATCAGACAGCATCTATGGCTACACCTTC
>TRBJ2-7|.|TRBV7-9|14|.
CASSLGVQGDEQYF
TGTGCCAGCAGCTTAGGGGTACAGGGTGACGAGCAGTACTTC
>TRBJ2-3|.|TRBV18|14|TRBD2
CASSEREKADTQYF
TGTGCCAGCTCAGAGCGGGAGAAAGCAGATACGCAGTATTTT
>TRBJ2-1|.|TRBV7-9|17|TRBD2
CASRPTFSRGVYNEQFF
TGTGCCAGCAGACCCACTTTTTCGCGGGGGGTCTACAATGAGCAGTTCTTC
>TRBJ1-2|.|TRBV21-1|17|.
CASSKAGPTGTPYGYTF
TGTGCCAGCAGCAAAGCAGGGCCAACCGGGACTCCCTATGGCTACACCTTC
>TRBJ1-3|.|TRBV7-9|15|.
CASSLGTVSGNTIYF
TGTGCCAGCAGCTTAGGGACAGTATCTGGAAACACCATATATTTT
>TRBJ1-2|.|TRBV18|15|.
CASSPSYNSNYGYTF
TGTGCCAGCTCACCATCGTATAATTCTAACTATGGCTACACCTTC
>TRBJ2-1|.|TRBV7-9|16|.
CASSKITGLVYNEQFF
TGTGCCAGCAGCAAGATAACAGGGCTTGTCTACAATGAGCAGTTCTTC
>TRBJ2-1|.|TRBV5-6|16|.
CASSWSSGLSYNEQFF
TGTGCCAGCAGCTGGTCCAGCGGTCTTTCCTACAATGAGCAGTTCTTC
>TRBJ1-1|.|TRBV7-9|13|.
CASREGGGTEAFF
TGTGCCAGCAGGGAAGGGGGGGGCACTGAAGCTTTCTTT
>TRBJ1-5|once|TRBV7-8|14|TRBD1
CASSTTGNNQPQHF
TGTGCCAGCAGCACGACAGGGAACAATCAGCCCCAGCATTTT
>TRBJ2-1|.|TRBV6-1|15|TRBD2
CASNPAPGGYNEQFF
TGTGCCAGCAACCCGGCCCCGGGGGGCTACAATGAGCAGTTCTTC
>TRBJ2-1|.|TRBV19|17|TRBD1
CASSSRPGQGLFNEQFF
TGTGCCAGTAGTTCACGGCCGGGACAGGGATTGTTCAATGAGCAGTTCTTC
>TRBJ1-3|.|TRBV10-3|16|.
CAISDSRQSSGNTIYF
TGTGCCATCAGTGATTCTCGACAGTCCTCTGGAAACACCATATATTTT
>TRBJ2-5|.|TRBV4-1|12|.
CASSQGGETQYF
TGCGCCAGCAGCCAAGGAGGGGAGACCCAGTACTTC
>TRBJ2-7|.|TRBV28|18|TRBD2
CASSFRLLAGVIPYEQYF
TGTGCCAGCAGTTTTCGGTTACTAGCGGGAGTAATCCCCTACGAGCAGTACTTC
>TRBJ2-1|once|TRBV10-3|13|.
CAISESWEREQFF
TGTGCCATCAGTGAGTCATGGGAGAGGGAGCAGTTCTTC
>TRBJ2-1|.|TRBV5-1|16|.
CASSPTSSSSYNEQFF
TGCGCCAGCAGCCCTACATCTAGTTCCTCCTACAATGAGCAGTTCTTC
>TRBJ2-3|.|TRBV18|16|.
CASSQMRGSGTDTQYF
TGTGCCAGCTCACAGATGAGAGGTTCTGGCACAGATACGCAGTATTTT
>TRBJ2-1|.|TRBV4-3|20|TRBD2
CASSQSYIPLAGGPYNEQFF
TGCGCCAGCAGCCAATCCTATATTCCTCTAGCGGGGGGGCCTTACAATGAGCAGTTCTTC
>TRBJ2-1|.|TRBV9|17|TRBD2
CASSVGALAGGLGEQFF
TGTGCCAGCAGCGTAGGGGCATTGGCGGGAGGGCTAGGGGAGCAGTTCTTC
>TRBJ1-3|.|TRBV6-5|15|.
CASSYMYTTGNTIYF
TGTGCCAGCAGTTACATGTATACTACTGGAAACACCATATATTTT
>TRBJ2-3|once|TRBV4-3|17|.
CASSLGLLHGRSDTQYF
TGCGCCAGCAGCCTCGGACTTCTTCACGGGAGATCAGATACGCAGTATTTT
>TRBJ1-6|.|TRBV9|17|TRBD1
CASSTTTRTGGGSPLHF
TGTGCCAGCAGCACCACCACCAGGACAGGGGGAGGTTCACCCCTCCACTTT
>TRBJ2-2|few|TRBV7-8|14|TRBD2
CASSWTSGTGELFF
TGTGCCAGCAGCTGGACTAGCGGTACCGGGGAGCTGTTTTTT